These T cell receptor beta chains were read from a single sample in a study of control samples from healthy donors and cancer patients. The method was immunoSEQ multiplex PCR; TCRdb's version includes in-frame clones alone and lacks a portion of them. The profile shows about 410,000 clones, more than 80% of them singletons. Sequenced input: PBMCs. Receptors were obtained from a man aged 40-49 years with head and neck cancer. Both conserved end residues are part of each CDR3. Each record gives: D gene, clone size, J gene, V gene, CDR3 DNA, CDR3 protein. A D gene is named only where the DNA matches it firmly. The listing skips clone size in some rows; elsewhere it reads once, few, many or a size class.

d_gene: TRBD2; abundance: -; j_gene: TRBJ2-7; v_gene: TRBV3-1/TRBV3-2; CDR3nt: TGTGCCAGCAGCCAAGATGCGACTAGCGGAGCCCCCTACGAGCAGTACTTC; CDR3aa: CASSQDATSGAPYEQYF
d_gene: -; abundance: -; j_gene: TRBJ1-2; v_gene: TRBV2; CDR3nt: TGTGCCAGCAGGGAGAACTATGGCTACACCTTC; CDR3aa: CASRENYGYTF
d_gene: -; abundance: -; j_gene: TRBJ1-5; v_gene: TRBV19; CDR3nt: TGTGCCAGTAGTATAGTCGGCGGACAGATCAATCAGCCCCAGCATTTT; CDR3aa: CASSIVGGQINQPQHF
d_gene: -; abundance: -; j_gene: TRBJ1-1; v_gene: TRBV5-1; CDR3nt: TGCGCCAGCAGCTTGGTGGTACAAGGGAACACTGAAGCTTTCTTT; CDR3aa: CASSLVVQGNTEAFF
d_gene: -; abundance: few; j_gene: TRBJ2-2; v_gene: TRBV30; CDR3nt: TGTGCCTGGAGTGTAGTAGGTGCGACCGGGGAGCTGTTTTTT; CDR3aa: CAWSVVGATGELFF
d_gene: -; abundance: -; j_gene: TRBJ2-1; v_gene: TRBV6-1; CDR3nt: TGTGCCAGCAGTGTGGTGCTGGGCCCAGGGGGGGGAGTCTACAATGAGCAGTTCTTC; CDR3aa: CASSVVLGPGGGVYNEQFF
d_gene: -; abundance: few; j_gene: TRBJ1-2; v_gene: TRBV30; CDR3nt: TGTGCCTGGAGTGTACCAACAGGGCGGGATGGCTACACCTTC; CDR3aa: CAWSVPTGRDGYTF
d_gene: TRBD2; abundance: -; j_gene: TRBJ2-5; v_gene: TRBV7-9; CDR3nt: TGTGCCAGCAGCTCGGAGGGACTAGCGGGTTGGCAAGAGACCCAGTACTTC; CDR3aa: CASSSEGLAGWQETQYF
d_gene: TRBD1; abundance: -; j_gene: TRBJ1-5; v_gene: TRBV28; CDR3nt: TGTGCCAGCAGTGACAGGGGGTTGGGTCAGCCCCAGCATTTT; CDR3aa: CASSDRGLGQPQHF
d_gene: -; abundance: -; j_gene: TRBJ2-2; v_gene: TRBV14; CDR3nt: TGTGCCAGCAGCCCCCGGCTTAAGACCGGGGAGCTGTTTTTT; CDR3aa: CASSPRLKTGELFF
d_gene: TRBD2; abundance: -; j_gene: TRBJ2-7; v_gene: TRBV2; CDR3nt: TGTGCCAGCAGTGAGCCAGCGGGGATCCAAGCTTACTCCTACGAGCAGTACTTC; CDR3aa: CASSEPAGIQAYSYEQYF
d_gene: TRBD1; abundance: -; j_gene: TRBJ2-2; v_gene: TRBV7-9; CDR3nt: TGTGCCAGCAGGATTGGACAGGCCGGGGAGCTGTTTTTT; CDR3aa: CASRIGQAGELFF
d_gene: -; abundance: -; j_gene: TRBJ2-1; v_gene: TRBV28; CDR3nt: TGTGCCGGGAGAGGGGGTGACAATGAGCAGTTCTTC; CDR3aa: CAGRGGDNEQFF
d_gene: TRBD1; abundance: -; j_gene: TRBJ2-7; v_gene: TRBV2; CDR3nt: TGTGCCAGCACCATACAGGGGTGGGGATTTCACGAGCAGTACTTC; CDR3aa: CASTIQGWGFHEQYF
d_gene: -; abundance: -; j_gene: TRBJ2-7; v_gene: TRBV30; CDR3nt: TGTGCCTGGACGAGGGGACAGGGAGGGAGGACTAGCAGCCACGAGCAGTACTTC; CDR3aa: CAWTRGQGGRTSSHEQYF
d_gene: -; abundance: -; j_gene: TRBJ2-7; v_gene: TRBV14; CDR3nt: TGTGCCAGCAGCCAATCGGCCTACGAGCAGTACTTC; CDR3aa: CASSQSAYEQYF
d_gene: -; abundance: few; j_gene: TRBJ2-7; v_gene: TRBV4-3; CDR3nt: TGCGCCAGCAGCCTTACCGATCGACAGGCCTACGAGCAGTACTTC; CDR3aa: CASSLTDRQAYEQYF
d_gene: -; abundance: once; j_gene: TRBJ2-7; v_gene: TRBV18; CDR3nt: TGTGCCAGCTCTATCGATCAGGGTTCCTACGAGCAGTACTTC; CDR3aa: CASSIDQGSYEQYF
d_gene: -; abundance: -; j_gene: TRBJ2-7; v_gene: TRBV5-1; CDR3nt: TGCGCCAGCAGCAGATACAGGGCGGCAGGCGACGAGCAGTACTTC; CDR3aa: CASSRYRAAGDEQYF
d_gene: TRBD2; abundance: once; j_gene: TRBJ2-2; v_gene: TRBV28; CDR3nt: TGTGCCAGCGTTCCTAGCGGGGGGGCCCGCGGGGAGCTGTTTTTT; CDR3aa: CASVPSGGARGELFF
d_gene: TRBD1; abundance: -; j_gene: TRBJ2-4; v_gene: TRBV4-3; CDR3nt: TGCGCCAGCAGCCAAGGGGCTGTCCGACAGGGAAACATTCAGTACTTC; CDR3aa: CASSQGAVRQGNIQYF
d_gene: TRBD1; abundance: -; j_gene: TRBJ1-6; v_gene: TRBV28; CDR3nt: TGTGCCAGCAGTTTAGCAACAGGGGATTCACCCCTCCACTTT; CDR3aa: CASSLATGDSPLHF
d_gene: -; abundance: -; j_gene: TRBJ2-7; v_gene: TRBV6-1; CDR3nt: TGTGCCAGCAGTGATCATCCGTCCTACGAGCAGTACTTC; CDR3aa: CASSDHPSYEQYF
d_gene: TRBD1; abundance: -; j_gene: TRBJ1-1; v_gene: TRBV11-2; CDR3nt: TGTGCCAGCAGCTTAGATAGGACAGGGACGGAAGCTTTCTTT; CDR3aa: CASSLDRTGTEAFF
d_gene: -; abundance: once; j_gene: TRBJ1-6; v_gene: TRBV27; CDR3nt: TGTGCCAGCAGTTTACGGGAGGGTCTCTATAATTCACCCCTCCACTTT; CDR3aa: CASSLREGLYNSPLHF
d_gene: TRBD1; abundance: -; j_gene: TRBJ1-2; v_gene: TRBV5-6; CDR3nt: TGTGCCAGCAGCTCAGGGACAGGTTCGGGGTTCGGCTACACCTTC; CDR3aa: CASSSGTGSGFGYTF
d_gene: -; abundance: -; j_gene: TRBJ1-1; v_gene: TRBV6-6; CDR3nt: TGTGCCAGCAGTTACGTGGCAGACAAGAACACTGAAGCTTTCTTT; CDR3aa: CASSYVADKNTEAFF
d_gene: TRBD1; abundance: -; j_gene: TRBJ2-7; v_gene: TRBV29-1; CDR3nt: TGCAGCGTTGTTCTTTGGGACAGACCCGCCTACGAGCAGTACTTC; CDR3aa: CSVVLWDRPAYEQYF
d_gene: -; abundance: -; j_gene: TRBJ2-5; v_gene: TRBV3-1/TRBV3-2; CDR3nt: TGTGCCAGCAGCCACCTTAAGGGGCAGCAAGAGACCCAGTACTTC; CDR3aa: CASSHLKGQQETQYF
d_gene: -; abundance: -; j_gene: TRBJ2-7; v_gene: TRBV7-9; CDR3nt: TGTGCCAGCAGCTTAGGGGAATACAGGGCCGACGAGCAGTACTTC; CDR3aa: CASSLGEYRADEQYF
d_gene: TRBD1; abundance: -; j_gene: TRBJ2-7; v_gene: TRBV5-1; CDR3nt: TGCGCCAGCAGCTCGGACAGGGGAAGGTACGAGCAGTACTTC; CDR3aa: CASSSDRGRYEQYF
d_gene: -; abundance: -; j_gene: TRBJ2-5; v_gene: TRBV5-1; CDR3nt: TGCGCCAGCAGCTTGGACCCAGGGCAGGAAGAGACCCAGTACTTC; CDR3aa: CASSLDPGQEETQYF
d_gene: -; abundance: -; j_gene: TRBJ1-2; v_gene: TRBV27; CDR3nt: TGTGCCAGCAGTTTATTCAGCGGCTATGGCTACACCTTC; CDR3aa: CASSLFSGYGYTF
d_gene: -; abundance: -; j_gene: TRBJ1-1; v_gene: TRBV11-3; CDR3nt: TGTGCCAGCAGCTTTACCCAAGCAGCTGAAGCTTTCTTT; CDR3aa: CASSFTQAAEAFF
d_gene: -; abundance: -; j_gene: TRBJ2-1; v_gene: TRBV5-1; CDR3nt: TGCGCCAGCAGTGTCGTCCCCGAGAGCTCCTACAATGAGCAGTTCTTC; CDR3aa: CASSVVPESSYNEQFF
d_gene: -; abundance: -; j_gene: TRBJ2-3; v_gene: TRBV28; CDR3nt: TGTGCCAGCAAAAGGGGAGGCACAGATACGCAGTATTTT; CDR3aa: CASKRGGTDTQYF
d_gene: TRBD2; abundance: once; j_gene: TRBJ2-7; v_gene: TRBV7-2; CDR3nt: TGTGCCAGCAGCCCATGGACTAGCGGGGGGGACGAGCAGTACTTC; CDR3aa: CASSPWTSGGDEQYF
d_gene: TRBD2; abundance: -; j_gene: TRBJ2-5; v_gene: TRBV6-5; CDR3nt: TGTGCCAGCAGTCCTTATAGCGGGGGTGAGACCCAGTACTTC; CDR3aa: CASSPYSGGETQYF
d_gene: -; abundance: -; j_gene: TRBJ2-5; v_gene: TRBV2; CDR3nt: TGTGCCAGCAGTGAAGCACGGCAACCCGCTGAGACCCAGTACTTC; CDR3aa: CASSEARQPAETQYF
d_gene: -; abundance: -; j_gene: TRBJ2-1; v_gene: TRBV19; CDR3nt: TGTGCCAGTAGTGCGCCGGGACAAGAAGTTTACAATGAGCAGTTCTTC; CDR3aa: CASSAPGQEVYNEQFF
d_gene: TRBD1; abundance: -; j_gene: TRBJ2-2; v_gene: TRBV7-7; CDR3nt: TGTGCGGGACAGGGTAACACCGGGGAGCTGTTTTTT; CDR3aa: CAGQGNTGELFF
d_gene: -; abundance: -; j_gene: TRBJ1-1; v_gene: TRBV6-1; CDR3nt: TGTGCCAGCAGTGAATCGCTCATAATGAACACTGAAGCTTTCTTT; CDR3aa: CASSESLIMNTEAFF
d_gene: -; abundance: -; j_gene: TRBJ2-5; v_gene: TRBV3-1/TRBV3-2; CDR3nt: TGTGCCAGCAGCCGATCGTACCAAGAGACCCAGTACTTC; CDR3aa: CASSRSYQETQYF
d_gene: -; abundance: -; j_gene: TRBJ1-6; v_gene: TRBV9; CDR3nt: TGTGCCAGCAGCTCCCGACAGGATAATTCACCCCTCCACTTT; CDR3aa: CASSSRQDNSPLHF
d_gene: -; abundance: few; j_gene: TRBJ2-3; v_gene: TRBV9; CDR3nt: TGTGCCAGCCGAAGCGCAGATACGCAGTATTTT; CDR3aa: CASRSADTQYF
d_gene: -; abundance: -; j_gene: TRBJ2-3; v_gene: TRBV15; CDR3nt: TGTGCCACCAGCAGAGACGGGGTGAGCACAGATACGCAGTATTTT; CDR3aa: CATSRDGVSTDTQYF
d_gene: -; abundance: -; j_gene: TRBJ2-3; v_gene: TRBV6-1; CDR3nt: TGTGCCAGCAGTGATTTGACGGGGAGCACAGATACGCAGTATTTT; CDR3aa: CASSDLTGSTDTQYF
d_gene: -; abundance: -; j_gene: TRBJ2-7; v_gene: TRBV28; CDR3nt: TGTGCCAGCAGTTTTGCCCCCCAGGGGGGTTCCTACGAGCAGTACTTC; CDR3aa: CASSFAPQGGSYEQYF
d_gene: TRBD1; abundance: once; j_gene: TRBJ2-7; v_gene: TRBV4-3; CDR3nt: TGCGCCAGCAGCCAACGACAGGGCTACGAGCAGTACTTC; CDR3aa: CASSQRQGYEQYF
d_gene: -; abundance: -; j_gene: TRBJ2-7; v_gene: TRBV4-1; CDR3nt: TGCGCCAGCAGCCGGAGCCCGGCAGATTCCTACGAGCAGTACTTC; CDR3aa: CASSRSPADSYEQYF
d_gene: -; abundance: -; j_gene: TRBJ1-2; v_gene: TRBV27; CDR3nt: TGTGCCAGCAGTTTAGTTCGAGCGAAAGCGCCCTATGGCTACACCTTC; CDR3aa: CASSLVRAKAPYGYTF
d_gene: TRBD1; abundance: -; j_gene: TRBJ1-1; v_gene: TRBV28; CDR3nt: TGTGCCAGCAGTACAGGGGTGCGGAACACTGAAGCTTTCTTT; CDR3aa: CASSTGVRNTEAFF
d_gene: -; abundance: -; j_gene: TRBJ2-1; v_gene: TRBV28; CDR3nt: TGTGCCAGCAGTTATGTTGGGAAATACAATGAGCAGTTCTTC; CDR3aa: CASSYVGKYNEQFF
d_gene: -; abundance: -; j_gene: TRBJ2-7; v_gene: TRBV12-5; CDR3nt: TGTGCTAGTGGTTGGGGGGCGGCCCAGAACGAGCAGTACTTC; CDR3aa: CASGWGAAQNEQYF
d_gene: TRBD1; abundance: -; j_gene: TRBJ1-1; v_gene: TRBV24-1; CDR3nt: TGTGCCACCACTAGACAGGGGACTGAAGCTTTCTTT; CDR3aa: CATTRQGTEAFF
d_gene: -; abundance: once; j_gene: TRBJ2-3; v_gene: TRBV4-1; CDR3nt: TGCGCCAGCAGCCAAACCTTAGGGGGAGCTCGCACAGATACGCAGTATTTT; CDR3aa: CASSQTLGGARTDTQYF
d_gene: -; abundance: -; j_gene: TRBJ2-7; v_gene: TRBV28; CDR3nt: TGTGCCAGCAGTCCCCCGGGACCCTCTTCCTCTGAGCAGTACTTC; CDR3aa: CASSPPGPSSSEQYF
d_gene: -; abundance: -; j_gene: TRBJ1-1; v_gene: TRBV7-9; CDR3nt: TGTGCCAGCAGCTTAGATGGGAGTAGCACTGAAGCTTTCTTT; CDR3aa: CASSLDGSSTEAFF
d_gene: TRBD1; abundance: -; j_gene: TRBJ2-7; v_gene: TRBV30; CDR3nt: TGTGCCTGGAGTGGGGGGACAGGGAGACCTAGCACTTCTAGCTCCTACGAGCAGTACTTC; CDR3aa: CAWSGGTGRPSTSSSYEQYF